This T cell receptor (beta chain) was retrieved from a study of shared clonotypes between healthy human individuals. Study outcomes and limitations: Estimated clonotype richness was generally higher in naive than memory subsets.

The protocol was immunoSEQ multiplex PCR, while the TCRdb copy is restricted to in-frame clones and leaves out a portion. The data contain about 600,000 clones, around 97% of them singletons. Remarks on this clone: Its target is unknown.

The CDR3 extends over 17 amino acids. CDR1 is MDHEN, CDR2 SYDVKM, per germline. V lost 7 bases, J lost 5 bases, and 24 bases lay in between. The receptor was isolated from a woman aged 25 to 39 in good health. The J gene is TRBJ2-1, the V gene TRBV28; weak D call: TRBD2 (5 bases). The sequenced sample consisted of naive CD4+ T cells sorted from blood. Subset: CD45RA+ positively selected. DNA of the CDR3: TGTGCCAGCACCCCTCGTTCGAGGGTGTTAGTCCACAATGAGCAGTTCTTC. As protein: CASTPRSRVLVHNEQFF.